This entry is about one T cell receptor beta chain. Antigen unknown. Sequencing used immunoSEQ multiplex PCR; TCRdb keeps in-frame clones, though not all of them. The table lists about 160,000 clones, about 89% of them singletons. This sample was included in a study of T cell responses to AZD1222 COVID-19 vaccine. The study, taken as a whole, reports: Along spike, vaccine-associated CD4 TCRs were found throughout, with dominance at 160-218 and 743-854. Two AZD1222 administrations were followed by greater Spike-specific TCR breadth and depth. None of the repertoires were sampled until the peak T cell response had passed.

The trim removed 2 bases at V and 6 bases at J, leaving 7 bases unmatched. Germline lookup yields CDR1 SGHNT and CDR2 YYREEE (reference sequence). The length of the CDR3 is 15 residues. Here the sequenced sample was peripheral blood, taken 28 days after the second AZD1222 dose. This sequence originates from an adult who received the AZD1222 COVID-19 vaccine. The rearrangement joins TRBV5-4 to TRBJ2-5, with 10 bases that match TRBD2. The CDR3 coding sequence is TGTGCCAGCAGCTTACAAGCGGGAGGGCCCAAGACCCAGTACTTC. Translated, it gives CASSLQAGGPKTQYF. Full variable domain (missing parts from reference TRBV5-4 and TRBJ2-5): ETGVTQSPTHLIKTRGQQVTLRCSSQSGHNTVSWYQQALGQGPQFIFQYYREEENGRGNFPPRFSGLQFPNYSSELNVNALELDDSALYLCASSLQAGGPKTQYFGPGTRLLVL.